This TCR beta chain was identified in a study of identical twins listed by TCRdb under 2016. Notes on the research overall: To test whether fetal clonotypes persist, this study deep-sequenced TCR alpha and beta repertoires from monozygotic twins, from unrelated adults of various ages, and from cord blood. Replicate twin experiments were performed at different times using different library preparation protocols to rule out contamination.

Libraries were made using 5' RACE. Data came from an Illumina HiSeq 2000. Template switching introduced a universal primer binding site; the final cDNA contained a unique molecular identifier, enabling accurate counting of TCR cDNA molecules. Specific primers in the conserved constant-segment region were used to synthesize first-strand cDNA for TCR alpha and beta chains. To control for contamination, every cDNA library carried two barcodes: a SMART-Mk sample barcode plus Illumina barcodes. Two successive PCR steps introduced TruSeq adapter sequences along with Illumina sample barcodes. The TCR alpha and beta cDNA libraries were sequenced on the Illumina HiSeq platform using custom primers. As for how the authors treated the data: Raw reads were processed with MiGEC to extract unique molecular identifiers, and MiXCR was used to determine CDR3 positions. Recombination models were inferred per individual with the repgenHMM and IGoR tools using an EM algorithm. Shared clonotype analysis was performed with the tcR package in R, normalizing sharing by the product of cloneset sizes. Out-of-frame nonproductive sequences were analyzed to study raw recombination free of thymic and clonal selection effects. TCRdb trimmed the raw reads at Q25, called clones with MiXCR and kept productive beta chains. Rows with one shared CDR3 protein collapse into an entry with the most common genes and DNA. For this entry, the V and J calls and clone size follow TCRdb and not the study's own pipeline. This sample is represented by roughly 250,000 distinct CDR3 sequences; roughly 7.5% of them were singletons. Around 5% of the sample is held by the ten biggest clonotypes.

The sample holds many counts of this clonotype. No antigen is known for it. No per-base quality is available; no much larger clone lies one base away. The CDR1 and CDR2 encoded by the germline V gene are SGDLS and YYNGEE. V loses 4 bases, J loses 2 bases, and the germline ends lie 13 bases apart. The CDR3 runs 14 amino acids, cysteine and phenylalanine included. Just CDR3 DNA is preserved here, 42 bases in frame from base 1. Every donor in the study was a healthy Caucasian. The twin cohort comprised three pairs of female monozygotic twins, all aged roughly 18 to 30 years. CD4+ and CD8+ T cell populations were isolated with positive isolation kits from Invitrogen. What the authors observed across the whole study: A weaker excess of twin sharing was found in beta out-of-frame sequences because the signal-to-noise ratio was lowered by fewer shared sequences. Fewer insertions were carried by abundant cord blood beta clonotypes; a weaker similar trend was observed in young adult naive repertoires, while no such trend was observed in memory repertoires. Recombination models systematically underestimated out-of-frame TCR alpha sharing in monozygotic twins but agreed with sharing between unrelated individuals. Zero-insertion analyses could be partly confounded by invariant T cells such as MAIT and iNKT, although diverse VJ usage argued against such confounding for most clonotypes. Because the same donors could not be followed over many years, the conclusions depended on cross-sectional statistical analysis. Compared with coincidental sharing between unrelated individuals, an excess of low generation-probability sequences was observed among out-of-frame TCR alpha sequences shared between twins.

These data are also associated with another study on yellow fever vaccine responses in identical twins. Per that second paper: According to the authors, in identical twins the way T cells responded to vaccination appeared partly convergent and partly personalized. In identical twins, the study followed T cell clones that responded to the vaccine with precision.

The sequence was collected from a woman aged 18 to 35 in good health. Source material: CD8+ T cells sorted from blood. The sequence is built from TRBV9 and TRBJ2-7; the D gene is not confidently resolved. The DNA reads TGTGCCAGCAGCCTAAACTTTCAAACCTACGAGCAGTACTTC. This gives the protein CASSLNFQTYEQYF.